The source of this T cell receptor beta chain is a study of control samples from healthy donors and cancer patients (dated by TCRdb to about 2020). A note on this clone: No cognate antigen has been identified for it. The sample holds no much larger clone one base away, and base qualities are not on file.

Receptors were amplified or captured by the immunoSEQ multiplex PCR assay. The immuneACCESS repertoire file appears here via TCRdb, limited to in-frame rearrangements. These files lack a portion of the clones; in checked studies, under half of the deficit traces to unresolved V genes, and the cause of the others is not known. The sample table holds about 160,000 clones, of which nearly 96% were seen once. The top ten clones comprise just over 1% of the sample. Sequenced input: blood. This clonotype was sampled from a woman aged 25-40 years in good health.

The base sequence is TGTGCCAGCAGTTACGGGACAGGGGGGTCGGCTGAAGCTTTCTTT. This yields the protein CASSYGTGGSAEAFF. The receptor chain draws on TRBV6-5 and TRBJ1-1; a stretch of 11 junction bases matches TRBD1. The CDR3 goes from the cysteine to the phenylalanine over 15 residues. Only the CDR3 DNA stays, 45 bases, in frame from base 1. CDR1 and CDR2 (MNHEY, SVGAGI) derive from the germline V gene. Compared with germline, V lacks 2 bases and J lacks 6 bases; bases without a gene match: 5.